The 17 T cell receptor beta chains given below trace back to one sample, sequenced in a study of cytomegalovirus exposure and HLA in healthy donors. Use of 60 Vbeta and 13 Jbeta primers characterized the PCR. The data were produced by immunoSEQ multiplex PCR, yet TCRdb's version contains in-frame clones alone and is incomplete. The repertoire holds some 80,000 clones, with under 80% as singletons. The specimen was PBMCs. The receptors here all came from a human donor in good health.

J is TRBJ1-1 and V is TRBV11-2; possibly TRBD1 for D (5 bases). The germline V gene has CDR1 SGHAT and CDR2 FQNNGV. Trimming cost V 5 bases and J 4 bases, with 14 bases left between them. This CDR3 has 14 amino acids. As DNA, the CDR3 is TGTGCCAGCAGCGTCGGGGGGGGGTTCACTGAAGCTTTCTTT. This translates into CASSVGGGFTEAFF.

The chain couples TRBV10-3 to TRBJ1-2; TRBD1 might be the D (5 bases). V was shortened by 10 bases and J by 7 bases, with 19 bases between the two germline ends. The CDR3 sequence is 13 residues long. The V gene's germline CDR1 is ENHRY and CDR2 SYGVKD. The CDR3 reads CATRPPGDAGYTF. CDR3 in DNA: TGTGCCACCAGACCCCCGGGGGACGCTGGCTACACCTTC.

This clone has a single count. The rearrangement links TRBV5-1 to TRBJ2-3; D not resolved. The CDR3 contains 13 residues. V was cut by 4 bases and J by 4 bases, with 10 bases left in between. Germline lookup yields CDR1 SGHRS and CDR2 YFSETQ. The CDR3 nucleotides read TGCGCCAGCAGCATGCGCCCGGCAGATACGCAGTATTTT. Translating it yields CASSMRPADTQYF.

This clone was observed once. The rearrangement uses TRBV6-5 and TRBJ1-5; D unclear. V was clipped by 6 bases and J by 0 bases, with 9 bases between them. The CDR3 sequence is 14 residues long. Germline loops: CDR1 MNHEY, CDR2 SVGAGI. CDR3 residues: CASSLFVSNQPQHF. The CDR3 DNA sequence: TGTGCCAGCAGCCTATTTGTTAGCAATCAGCCCCAGCATTTT.

Concerning this clone itself: The same CDR3 also results from other DNA sequences found in this sample. DNA of the CDR3: TGTGCCAGCTCACCGGGACAGCAGAACACTGAAGCTTTCTTT. It translates to CASSPGQQNTEAFF. The chain has TRBV18 and TRBJ1-1; 7 bases agree with TRBD1. Trimming cost V 3 bases and J 1 base; bases outside gene matches: 2. Germline V gene sequence: CDR1 KGHSH, CDR2 LQKENI. This CDR3 region has 14 residues. The variable domain in full, completed from reference TRBV18 and TRBJ1-1, reads NAGVMQNPRHLVRRRGQEARLRCSPMKGHSHVYWYRQLPEEGLKFMVYLQKENIIDESGMPKERFSAEFPKEGPSILRIQQVVRGDSAAYFCASSPGQQNTEAFFGQGTRLTVV.

The chain employs TRBV7-9 and TRBJ2-7, with TRBD1 matching 10 bases. Looked up from germline, CDR1 is SEHNR and CDR2 is FQNEAQ (reference sequence). J lost 6 bases, V lost 4 bases, and 12 bases had no gene match. This CDR3 has 16 amino acids. The DNA for the CDR3 is TGTGCCAGCAGCTCCCGGGACAGGGGACTAATACTCGAGCAGTACTTC. This gives the protein CASSSRDRGLILEQYF.

The gene calls are TRBV6-5 and TRBJ2-1; 11 bases line up with TRBD2. Trimming at V came to 5 bases and at J to 8 bases, leaving 5 bases not matched to a gene. Germline CDR1 and CDR2: MNHEY and SVGAGI. CDR3 length equals 14 residues. The CDR3 spells CASSIAGGQDEQFF. The DNA of the CDR3 is TGTGCCAGCAGTATAGCGGGGGGGCAGGATGAGCAGTTCTTC.

The CDR3 DNA is TGCGCCAGCAGCCAAGCCCAGGACTACAATGAGCAGTTCTTC. This sequence encodes CASSQAQDYNEQFF. The chain is built from TRBV4-1 and TRBJ2-1; D is ambiguous. Looked up from germline, CDR1 is MGHRA and CDR2 is YSYEKL. This CDR3 has 14 amino acids. Trimming pared 1 base from V and 3 bases from J, leaving 7 bases between.

This chain uses TRBV2 with TRBJ2-3; TRBD2 matches at 10 bases. Germline CDR1 reads SNHLY; CDR2 reads FYNNEI. This CDR3 is 14 amino acids long. V lost 6 bases to trimming and J lost 5 bases; unmatched junction nucleotides: 5. The CDR3 sequence: CASRGTSAGDTQYF. For the CDR3, the DNA is TGTGCCAGCAGAGGGACTAGCGCTGGAGATACGCAGTATTTT.

This clone has just a few counts. The rearrangement uses TRBV5-1 and TRBJ1-2, with 8 bases that match TRBD1. The V segment lost 0 bases and the J segment 13 bases; nucleotides outside the gene matches: 17. The CDR3 is 16 residues long. Germline CDR1 reads SGHRS; CDR2 reads YFSETQ. CDR3 bases: TGCGCCAGCAGCTTGGCGTCGGGGCAGGGGGCGCGTCACACCACCTTC. Translation: CASSLASGQGARHTTF.

This clone came up a few times. This CDR3 reads CASSQRGEYEQYF. CDR3 DNA sequence: TGTGCCAGCAGCCAACGGGGGGAATACGAGCAGTACTTC. The chain joins TRBV5-6 to TRBJ2-7, with 7 bases lining up with TRBD2. Germline V lookup: CDR1 SGHDT, CDR2 YYEEEE. The CDR3 is 13 residues long. J was trimmed by 4 bases and V by 4 bases; bases with no gene match: 5.

The rearrangement joins TRBV5-4 to TRBJ1-1; D is undetermined. The germline V gene encodes CDR1 SGHNT and CDR2 YYREEE (reference sequence). The V end was cut by 9 bases, the J end by 1 base, with 13 bases between. This CDR3 contains 13 residues. As DNA, the CDR3 is TGTGCCACCTCAAAGGCAGGGAACACTGAAGCTTTCTTT. Translated: CATSKAGNTEAFF.

This clone was recorded once. The chain has TRBV4-3 and TRBJ2-6, with 7 nucleotides matching TRBD1. Germline CDR1 and CDR2: LGHNA and YSLEER. The trim removed 1 base at V and 0 bases at J, leaving 9 bases unmatched. The CDR3 is 19 amino acids. CDR3 DNA: TGCGCCAGCAGCCAAGGTCAGGGGGACGGGTACTCTGGGGCCAACGTCCTGACTTTC. Translated, it gives CASSQGQGDGYSGANVLTF.

J is TRBJ2-2 and V is TRBV9, with 11 bases lining up with TRBD1. Germline lookup yields CDR1 SGDLS and CDR2 YYNGEE. The CDR3 is 15 amino acids. The V and J ends lost 4 bases and 7 bases, in that order; junction bases with no gene match: 6. This chain's CDR3 is CASSSGQGAIGELFF. The DNA for the CDR3 is TGTGCCAGCAGCTCCGGACAGGGGGCAATCGGGGAGCTGTTTTTT.

The J gene is TRBJ1-1, the V gene TRBV5-1; 7 bases agree with TRBD1. CDR1 is SGHRS, CDR2 YFSETQ, per germline. After removal of 0 bases from V and 3 bases from J, the junction contained 5 bases not matched to a gene. The CDR3 is made up of 15 amino acids. The CDR3 reads CASSLEGAYHTEAFF. CDR3 bases: TGCGCCAGCAGCTTGGAGGGGGCCTATCACACTGAAGCTTTCTTT.

The chain is built from TRBV7-8 and TRBJ2-1; D possibly corresponds to TRBD2 (6 bases). CDR1 SGHVS and CDR2 FQNEAQ come from the germline V gene. V dropped 5 bases and J dropped 0 bases, with 11 bases sitting between them. The CDR3 has 15 residues. The CDR3 protein is CASSRRGNSYNEQFF. CDR3 nucleotides: TGTGCCAGCAGCCGCCGGGGGAACTCCTACAATGAGCAGTTCTTC.

The chain has TRBV20-1 and TRBJ2-5; tentatively, D is TRBD2 (5 bases). The CDR3 runs to 11 residues. Germline V gene sequence: CDR1 DFQATT, CDR2 SNEGSKA (reference sequence). V was clipped by 6 bases and J by 4 bases, with 9 bases between them. CDR3 sequence (DNA): TGCAGTGCCGGGATGCGAGAGACCCAGTACTTC. This gives the protein CSAGMRETQYF.